A single T cell receptor beta chain is shown here with its context. This entry is derived from a study of shared T cell receptors in the human thymus. The CDR3 length is 17 residues. CDR1 and CDR2 from the germline V gene are MNHNS and SASEGT. The V and J ends lost 1 base and 4 bases, in that order; junction bases with no gene match: 12. The protocol was immunoSEQ multiplex PCR, while the TCRdb copy is restricted to in-frame clones and leaves out a portion. This table has about 730,000 clones, approximately 83% appearing once. The sample also formed part of further work on human thymus T cells. From that paper: From resections taken during corrective heart surgery, the thymus tissue was obtained.

This chain joins TRBV6-1 and TRBJ1-1; TRBD1 agrees at 7 bases. The receptor was isolated from a girl under three years old with a congenital heart defect. The sequenced sample consisted of thymocytes. In nucleotides, the CDR3 is TGTGCCAGCAGTGAAGAGGCGACGACAGGGAAACTCACTGAAGCTTTCTTT. Amino acids: CASSEEATTGKLTEAFF.